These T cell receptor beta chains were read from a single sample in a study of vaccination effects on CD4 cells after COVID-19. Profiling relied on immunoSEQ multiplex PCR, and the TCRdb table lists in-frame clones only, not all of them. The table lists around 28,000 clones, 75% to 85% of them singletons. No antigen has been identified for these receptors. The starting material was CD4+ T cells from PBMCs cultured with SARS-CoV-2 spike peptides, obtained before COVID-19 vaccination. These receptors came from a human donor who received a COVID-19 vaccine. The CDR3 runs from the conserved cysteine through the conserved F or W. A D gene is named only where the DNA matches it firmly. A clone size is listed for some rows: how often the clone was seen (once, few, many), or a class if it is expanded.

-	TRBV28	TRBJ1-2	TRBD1	CASRPTGGEEGYTF	TGTGCCAGCAGGCCCACAGGGGGTGAAGAGGGCTACACCTTC
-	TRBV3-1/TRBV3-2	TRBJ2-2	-	CASSQVRRGNTGELFF	TGTGCCAGCAGCCAAGTTCGGAGGGGTAACACCGGGGAGCTGTTTTTT
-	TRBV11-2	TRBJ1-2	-	CASNDRRVNYGYTF	TGTGCCAGCAACGACCGGCGGGTTAACTATGGCTACACCTTC
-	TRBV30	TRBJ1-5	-	CAFGDSNQPQHF	TGTGCCTTCGGGGACAGCAATCAGCCCCAGCATTTT
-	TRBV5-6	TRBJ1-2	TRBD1	CASSAGQGGYTF	TGTGCCAGCAGCGCGGGACAGGGGGGCTACACCTTC
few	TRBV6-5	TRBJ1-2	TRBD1	CASSSTGARANYGYTF	TGTGCCAGCAGTTCTACAGGGGCGCGGGCTAACTATGGCTACACCTTC
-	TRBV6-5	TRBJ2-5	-	CASKGHLWMETQYF	TGTGCCAGCAAGGGACACCTATGGATGGAGACCCAGTACTTC
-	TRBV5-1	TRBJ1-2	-	CASSLAPGDGYTF	TGCGCCAGCAGCTTGGCCCCGGGGGATGGCTACACCTTC
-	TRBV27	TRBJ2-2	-	CASSRGGAGGTGELFF	TGTGCCAGCAGTCGCGGAGGGGCAGGGGGCACCGGGGAGCTGTTTTTT
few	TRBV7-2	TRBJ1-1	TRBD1	CASSVDRERVNTEAFF	TGTGCCAGCAGCGTCGACAGGGAGAGGGTGAACACTGAAGCTTTCTTT
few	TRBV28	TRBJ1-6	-	CASSLNPNNSPLHF	TGTGCCAGCAGTTTGAACCCGAATAATTCACCCCTCCACTTT
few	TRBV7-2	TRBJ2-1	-	CASSLMMNEQFF	TGTGCCAGCAGCTTAATGATGAATGAGCAGTTCTTC
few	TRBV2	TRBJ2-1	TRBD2	CASRAIRRSLAGVSSYNEQFF	TGTGCCAGCAGGGCCATACGGAGGAGTCTAGCGGGGGTGTCTTCCTACAATGAGCAGTTCTTC
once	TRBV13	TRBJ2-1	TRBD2	CASSEGLAGPNEQFF	TGTGCCAGCAGCGAGGGACTAGCGGGACCCAATGAGCAGTTCTTC
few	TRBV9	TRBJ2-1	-	CASSGAREYNEQFF	TGTGCCAGCAGCGGTGCCAGGGAGTACAATGAGCAGTTCTTC
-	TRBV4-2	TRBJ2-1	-	CASSQVGGGAYNEQFF	TGTGCCAGCAGCCAAGTGGGTGGGGGAGCCTACAATGAGCAGTTCTTC
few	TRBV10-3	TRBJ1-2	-	CAISEQGRGDHTF	TGTGCCATCAGTGAGCAGGGCCGAGGGGACCACACCTTC
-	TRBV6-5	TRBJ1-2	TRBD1	CASSSPRQGAGYGYTF	TGTGCCAGCAGTTCCCCCCGACAGGGGGCTGGCTATGGCTACACCTTC
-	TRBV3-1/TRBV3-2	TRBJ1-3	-	CASSLGGSGNTIYF	TGTGCCAGCAGCCTGGGCGGCTCTGGAAACACCATATATTTT
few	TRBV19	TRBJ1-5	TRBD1	CASTWDRGSNQPQHF	TGTGCCAGCACCTGGGACAGGGGGAGCAATCAGCCCCAGCATTTT
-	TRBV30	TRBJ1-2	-	CAWSPAGASRYGYTF	TGTGCCTGGAGTCCAGCAGGGGCCTCCCGCTATGGCTACACCTTC
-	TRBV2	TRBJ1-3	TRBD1	CASRAPGGPGNTIYF	TGTGCCAGCAGGGCACCAGGGGGCCCTGGAAACACCATATATTTT
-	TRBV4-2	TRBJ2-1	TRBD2	CASSQEERGSYNEQFF	TGTGCCAGCAGCCAAGAGGAGCGGGGCTCCTACAATGAGCAGTTCTTC
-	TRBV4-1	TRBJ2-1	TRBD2	CASSHGTSGRAPNEQFF	TGCGCCAGCAGCCACGGGACTAGCGGGAGAGCCCCCAATGAGCAGTTCTTC
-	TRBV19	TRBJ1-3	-	CASSMYSGNTIYF	TGTGCCAGTAGTATGTACAGTGGAAACACCATATATTTT
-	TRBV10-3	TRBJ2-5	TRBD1	CAISEEDRGRETQYF	TGTGCCATCAGTGAGGAGGACAGGGGGCGGGAGACCCAGTACTTC
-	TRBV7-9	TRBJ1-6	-	CASSLANLPNSPLHF	TGTGCCAGCAGCTTAGCAAACCTACCAAATTCACCCCTCCACTTT
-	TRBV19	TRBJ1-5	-	CATSKDVGNQPQHF	TGTGCCACATCGAAGGACGTCGGCAATCAGCCCCAGCATTTT
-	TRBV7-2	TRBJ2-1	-	CASSTLDPYNEQFF	TGTGCCAGCAGCACACTAGACCCATACAATGAGCAGTTCTTC
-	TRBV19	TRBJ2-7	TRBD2	CASSPAVWLAGAPKNEQYF	TGTGCCAGTAGTCCGGCGGTTTGGCTAGCGGGTGCCCCAAAAAACGAGCAGTACTTC
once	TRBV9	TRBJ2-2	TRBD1	CASSVAPMGQGGGELFF	TGTGCCAGCAGCGTAGCCCCTATGGGACAGGGGGGCGGGGAGCTGTTTTTT
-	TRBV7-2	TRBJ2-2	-	CASSLVGINTGELFF	TGTGCCAGCAGCTTAGTCGGGATCAACACCGGGGAGCTGTTTTTT
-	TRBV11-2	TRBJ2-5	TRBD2	CASSPGLAGQETQYF	TGTGCCAGCAGCCCGGGACTAGCGGGGCAAGAGACCCAGTACTTC
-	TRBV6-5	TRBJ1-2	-	CASRIGGDYGYTF	TGTGCCAGCAGGATCGGAGGCGACTATGGCTACACCTTC
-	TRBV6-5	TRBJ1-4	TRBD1	CASRGQGTNEKLFF	TGTGCCAGCAGGGGACAGGGGACTAATGAAAAACTGTTTTTT
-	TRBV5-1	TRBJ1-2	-	CASSYRDRPGYTF	TGCGCCAGCAGCTACCGGGACCGCCCTGGCTACACCTTC
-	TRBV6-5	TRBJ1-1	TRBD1	CASIPGQAYTEAFF	TGTGCCAGCATCCCGGGACAGGCTTACACTGAAGCTTTCTTT
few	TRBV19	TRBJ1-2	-	CASSSGAGSAYTF	TGTGCCAGTAGTAGCGGGGCTGGTTCCGCCTACACCTTC
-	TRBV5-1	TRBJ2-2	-	CASSYGTNGPGELFF	TGCGCCAGCAGCTATGGGACAAATGGACCCGGGGAGCTGTTTTTT
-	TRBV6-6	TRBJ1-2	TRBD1	CASSYIGQAYNYGYTF	TGTGCCAGCAGTTACATTGGACAGGCTTACAACTATGGCTACACCTTC
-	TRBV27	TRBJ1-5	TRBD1	CASSVTGTGPNQPQHF	TGTGCCAGCTCCGTAACCGGGACAGGGCCTAATCAGCCCCAGCATTTT
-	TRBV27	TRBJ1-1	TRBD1	CASRLTGSGTEAFF	TGTGCCAGCAGGCTGACAGGGTCGGGGACTGAAGCTTTCTTT
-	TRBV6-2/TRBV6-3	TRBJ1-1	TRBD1	CASSRTPRGTGRGGGTEAFF	TGTGCCAGCAGCCGCACCCCCCGAGGGACAGGGCGCGGGGGGGGAACTGAAGCTTTCTTT
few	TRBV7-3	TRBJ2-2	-	CASSLGPPQNTGELFF	TGTGCCAGCAGCTTAGGCCCTCCCCAGAACACCGGGGAGCTGTTTTTT
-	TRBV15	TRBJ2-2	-	CATSRRASVTGELFF	TGTGCCACCAGCAGGCGGGCCTCGGTTACCGGGGAGCTGTTTTTT
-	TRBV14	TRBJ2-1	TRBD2	CASSRGLGGGYNEQFF	TGTGCCAGCAGCCGGGGACTAGGCGGCGGCTACAATGAGCAGTTCTTC
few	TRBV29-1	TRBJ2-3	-	CSVEGASAGGGTDTQYF	TGCAGCGTTGAAGGCGCCTCGGCGGGTGGTGGCACAGATACGCAGTATTTT